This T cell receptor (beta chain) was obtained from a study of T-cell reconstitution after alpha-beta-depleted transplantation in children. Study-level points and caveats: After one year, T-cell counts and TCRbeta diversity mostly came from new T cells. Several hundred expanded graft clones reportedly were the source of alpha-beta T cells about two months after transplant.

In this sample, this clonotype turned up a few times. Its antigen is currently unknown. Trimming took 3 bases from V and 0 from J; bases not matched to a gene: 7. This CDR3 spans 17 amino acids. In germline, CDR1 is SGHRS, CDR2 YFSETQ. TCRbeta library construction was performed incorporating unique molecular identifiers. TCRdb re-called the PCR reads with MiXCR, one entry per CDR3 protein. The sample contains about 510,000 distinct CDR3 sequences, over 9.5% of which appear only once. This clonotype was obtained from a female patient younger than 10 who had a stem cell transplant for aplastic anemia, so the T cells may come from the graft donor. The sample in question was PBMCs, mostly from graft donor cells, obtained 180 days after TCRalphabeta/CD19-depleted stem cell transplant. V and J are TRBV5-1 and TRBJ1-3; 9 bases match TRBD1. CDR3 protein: CASSSDRGMSSGNTIYF. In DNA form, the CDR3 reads TGCGCCAGCAGCTCCGACAGGGGGATGAGCTCTGGAAACACCATATATTTT.